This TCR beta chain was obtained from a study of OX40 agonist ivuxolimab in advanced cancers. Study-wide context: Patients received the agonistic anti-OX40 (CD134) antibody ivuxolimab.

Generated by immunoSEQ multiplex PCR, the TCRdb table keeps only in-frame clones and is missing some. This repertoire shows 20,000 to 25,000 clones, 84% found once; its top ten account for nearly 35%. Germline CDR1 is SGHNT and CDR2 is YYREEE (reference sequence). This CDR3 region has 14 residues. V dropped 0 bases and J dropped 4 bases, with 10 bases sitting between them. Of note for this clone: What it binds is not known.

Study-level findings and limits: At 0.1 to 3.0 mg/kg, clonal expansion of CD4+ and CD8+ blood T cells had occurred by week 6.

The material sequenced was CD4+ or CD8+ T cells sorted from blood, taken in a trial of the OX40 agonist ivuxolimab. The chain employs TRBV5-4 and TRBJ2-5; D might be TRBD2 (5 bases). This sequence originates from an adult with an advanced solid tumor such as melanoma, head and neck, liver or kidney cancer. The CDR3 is CASSLDSETETQYF. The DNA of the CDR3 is TGTGCCAGCAGCTTGGATAGCGAGACAGAGACCCAGTACTTC.